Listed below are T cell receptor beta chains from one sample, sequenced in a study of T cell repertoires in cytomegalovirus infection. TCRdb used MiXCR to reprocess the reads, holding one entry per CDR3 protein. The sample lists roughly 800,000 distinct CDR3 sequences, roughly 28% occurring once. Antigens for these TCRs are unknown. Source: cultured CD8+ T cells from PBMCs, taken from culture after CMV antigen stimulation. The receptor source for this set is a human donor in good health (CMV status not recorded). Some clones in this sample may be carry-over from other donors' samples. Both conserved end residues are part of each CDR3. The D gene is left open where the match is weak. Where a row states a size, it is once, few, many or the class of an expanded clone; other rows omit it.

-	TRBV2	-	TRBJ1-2	TGTGCCAGCAGTGAGGCGGGGGGGGATGGCTACACCTTC	CASSEAGGDGYTF
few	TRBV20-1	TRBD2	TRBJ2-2	TGCAGTGCTAGCGGGGGGGCCCGGAACACCGGGGAGCTGTTTTTT	CSASGGARNTGELFF
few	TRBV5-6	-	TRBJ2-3	TGTGCCAGCAGCCCAGGCGGACGGGCCGGCGAGTATTTT	CASSPGGRAGEYF
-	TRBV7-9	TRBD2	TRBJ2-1	TGTGCCAGCTCCGAGCGGGGGAACTACAATGAGCAGTTCTTC	CASSERGNYNEQFF
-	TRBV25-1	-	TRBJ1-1	TGTGCCAGCAGTGAAACAGCTTCCTACACTGAAGCTTTCTTT	CASSETASYTEAFF
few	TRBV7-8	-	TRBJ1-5	TGTGCCAGCAGCCCGACGACAGTTGTTTCTAATCAGCCCCAGCATTTT	CASSPTTVVSNQPQHF
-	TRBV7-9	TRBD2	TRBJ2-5	TGTACCAGCAGCTTAGGTGGGGGGGGAGAGACCCAGTACTTC	CTSSLGGGGETQYF
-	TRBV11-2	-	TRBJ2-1	TGTGCCAGCAGCTCCCAGACAGTTGGAGAGCAGTTCTTC	CASSSQTVGEQFF
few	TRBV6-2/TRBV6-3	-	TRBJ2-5	TGTGCCATTTTTGATTGGGGTAAAGAGACCCAGTACTTC	CAIFDWGKETQYF
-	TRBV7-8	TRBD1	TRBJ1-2	TGTGCCAGCAGCATCCTGACAGGGGACTATGGCTACACCTTC	CASSILTGDYGYTF
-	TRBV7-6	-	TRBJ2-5	TGTGCCAGCAGAGCTAGGCTAGGGACCCAGTACTTC	CASRARLGTQYF
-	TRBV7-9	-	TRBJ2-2	TGTGCCAGCAGCTTACTGCTCCGAACTATCCCCCCCGGGGAGCTGTTTTTT	CASSLLLRTIPPGELFF
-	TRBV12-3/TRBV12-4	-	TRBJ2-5	TGTGCCAGCAGTTTAACGGCAAGGGAGACCCAGTACTTC	CASSLTARETQYF
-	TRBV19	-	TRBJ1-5	TGTGCCAGTGCAAAGTTGGGTCAAGGTCGCCAGCCCCAGCATTTT	CASAKLGQGRQPQHF
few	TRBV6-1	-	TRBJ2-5	TGTGCCAGCAGTGAAGCGGGGGCGACGGAGACCCAGTACTTC	CASSEAGATETQYF
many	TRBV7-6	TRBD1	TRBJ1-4	TGTGCCAGCAGCATCCGAGGGGACAGGGGGAGTGAAAAACTGTTTTTT	CASSIRGDRGSEKLFF
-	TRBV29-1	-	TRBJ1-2	TGCAGCGTTGAAGATCGCAGAGGGGGGAACTATGGCTACACCTTC	CSVEDRRGGNYGYTF
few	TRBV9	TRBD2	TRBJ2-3	TGTGCCAGCAGCGACAGACTAGCGGGGGACACAGATACGCAGTATTTT	CASSDRLAGDTDTQYF
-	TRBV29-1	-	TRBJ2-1	TGCAGCGTTGCGACAGCCTACAATGAGCAGTTCTTC	CSVATAYNEQFF
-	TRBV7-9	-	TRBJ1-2	TGTGCCAGCAGCTTCCTACGCCCGGACACTAACTATGGCTACACCTTC	CASSFLRPDTNYGYTF
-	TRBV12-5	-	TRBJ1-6	TGTGCTAGTGGCGACGGACAGCCTTTTGTTGATTCACCCCTCCACTTT	CASGDGQPFVDSPLHF
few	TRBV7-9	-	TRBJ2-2	TGTGCCAGCAGCTTAGTCGTGGGATCGGATAGGGAGCTGTTTTTT	CASSLVVGSDRELFF
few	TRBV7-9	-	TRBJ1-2	TGTGCCAGCAGCCCTAAAACTCGGTTAGAGGGCTACACCTTC	CASSPKTRLEGYTF
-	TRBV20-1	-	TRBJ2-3	TGCAGTGCTAGGGACCCGAGCTCCTTACCCCCGAGGCGTGGCACAGATACGCAGTATTTT	CSARDPSSLPPRRGTDTQYF